This T cell receptor (beta chain) is drawn from a study of blood T cell repertoires in COVID-19. Turning to the study itself: Acute and convalescent COVID-19 specimens originated in the United States, Italy and Spain. T cells, B-cell-depleted T cells, or PBMCs supplied cDNA or gDNA.

The assay was immunoSEQ multiplex PCR, and TCRdb's table has in-frame clones only and misses some. The sample includes some 510,000 clones, approximately 90% of them seen just once. CDR1 is SGHRS and CDR2 is YFSETQ in the germline V gene. The CDR3 sequence is 15 residues long. Trimming cost V 3 bases and J 6 bases; bases outside gene matches: 4. The participants were between roughly 18 and 89 years old and came from 24 US areas. Resolution of symptoms, clearance, or two negative PCRs was present in recovered Cohort 3 donors. The TCR sequence derives from a middle-aged woman who had recovered from COVID-19. What was sequenced was PBMCs or T cells enriched from blood (not recorded which). The chain combines TRBV5-1 with TRBJ1-4, with TRBD1 identical over 11 bases. The DNA of the CDR3 is TGCGCCAGCAGCTGGCAGGGACAGGGGGATGAAAAACTGTTTTTT. It specifies CASSWQGQGDEKLFF. The variable domain in full, completed from reference TRBV5-1 and TRBJ1-4, reads KAGVTQTPRYLIKTRGQQVTLSCSPISGHRSVSWYQQTPGQGLQFLFEYFSETQRNKGNFPGRFSGRQFSNSRSEMNVSTLELGDSALYLCASSWQGQGDEKLFFGSGTQLSVL.